This T cell receptor (beta chain) was retrieved from a study of T-cell reconstitution after alpha-beta-depleted transplantation in children (dated by TCRdb to 2015 to 2016). Background on the whole study: Using TCR repertoire profiling, the study followed T-cell immune reconstitution in a quantitative way in children after TCRalphabeta/CD19-depleted allogeneic hematopoietic cell transplantation. Study-level results and caveats: In some patients, the high TCRbeta diversity seen at day 60 was put down to recipient T cells and intrathymic progenitors that had survived conditioning. The apparently early alphabetaT-cell count recovery about two months after transplant was reportedly dependent on only several hundred rapidly expanded clones derived from non-depleted graft cells. The frequencies of hyperexpanded clones fell over the following months, and after one year, T-cell counts and TCRbeta diversity were mostly attributed to newly produced T cells.

Library prep was done by PCR. The instrument was an Illumina HiSeq 2500. Molecular barcoding was employed in the preparation of TCR libraries, with unique molecular identifiers being used to normalize TCRbeta repertoire quantification. TCRdb reprocessed the public reads (quality trimming at Q25 with fastp, clone calling with MiXCR) and kept in-frame beta chains. All rows with the same CDR3 protein become a single entry with the most common DNA and genes. The sample data list 200,000 or so distinct CDR3 sequences, and roughly 6.5% of these were observed just once. Under 6% of the sample is in the top ten clones. Ten or more counts support this clonotype. There is no known antigen for this receptor. No base quality values were provided; no much bigger clone lies one nucleotide off. The CDR3 runs 16 amino acids, cysteine and phenylalanine included. CDR3 DNA only is kept here, 48 bases in frame from base 1. Trimming costs V 2 bases and J 4 bases, and their ends lie 16 bases apart.

According to the study, the label for this sample's treatment or condition signals: allogeneic hematopoietic cell transplantation with graft depleted of TCRalphabeta T cells and CD19 B cells. The children who served as transplant recipients had been given grafts of TCRalphabeta/CD19-depleted allogeneic hematopoietic cells. Recombination joined TRBV12-3 or TRBV12-4 with TRBJ2-3; D gene: possibly TRBD1, on 5 matching bases. Sequencing was performed on PBMCs, taken before TCRalphabeta/CD19-depleted stem cell transplant. The TCR was taken from a girl less than two years old with combined immunodeficiency, due to receive a stem cell transplant. The nucleotide sequence is TGTGCCAGCAGTTTACTGGGGCAGGGTGCCGCAGATACGCAGTATTTT. The encoded protein is CASSLLGQGAADTQYF.